The T cell receptor (beta chain) under discussion was sequenced for a study of STAT5B mutations in CD4+ large granular lymphocyte leukemia. Across the whole study: Healthy donors showed HLA-associated enrichment of the CDR3 'QG' motif.

General study points: Compared with healthy controls (2/35), patient top clones favored TRBV06 (8/27). Patient CD4-sorted repertoires looked more clonal than healthy CD4+ repertoires, even without putative leukemic clones.

Only in-frame clones appear in the TCRdb table, and some are missing; sequencing was by immunoSEQ multiplex PCR. Of fewer than 35,000 clones in the sample, 70% to 90% are singletons; the top ten hold about 0.91%. Regarding this clone: The antigen is unknown.

V was shortened by 5 bases and J by 5 bases, with 16 bases between the two germline ends. Germline V gene data show CDR1 as MNHEY and CDR2 as SVGAGI. The length of the CDR3 is 15 residues. The chain combines TRBV6-5 with TRBJ1-3; no clear D. What was sequenced was CD4+ T cells from blood buffy coats. The sequence came from a human donor in good health. The CDR3 region has the DNA TGTGCCAGCAGTCCGACTTGGACGGAGAGAAACACCATATATTTT. It yields the protein CASSPTWTERNTIYF.